This T cell receptor beta chain was observed in a study of blood T cell repertoires in COVID-19. Overall study context: Donors in the United States, Italy and Spain gave samples during acute or convalescent COVID-19. Sample material is recorded as cDNA or gDNA derived from T cells, B-cell-depleted T cells, or PBMCs.

Per the study methods: Amplified reference gene primers provided the basis for estimating nucleated cell counts. Libraries were prepared by immunoSEQ multiplex PCR; TCRdb keeps only in-frame clonotypes and omits some of them. V and J calls and clone size are those listed in that table; D and trimming were worked out from the DNA. In the table there are approximately 81,000 clones, around 82% of which are singletons. The V gene's germline CDR1 is MNHEY and CDR2 SVGAGI. The V and J ends lost 11 bases and 5 bases, in that order; junction bases with no gene match: 6. The CDR3 consists of 11 residues. This clonotype was sampled from a human donor in a cohort sampled during active COVID-19. The material sequenced was peripheral blood. This chain uses TRBV6-5 with TRBJ2-7, with 7 bases identical to TRBD1. CDR3 loop: CASQGPHEQYF. The CDR3 bases are TGTGCCTCACAGGGGCCCCACGAGCAGTACTTC.